The 19 T cell receptor beta chains below all came from one sample that was sequenced in a study of T cells after yellow fever vaccination. Using its own MiXCR run on the 5' RACE reads, TCRdb lists one record per CDR3 protein. The data hold some 290,000 distinct CDR3 sequences, with around 10% observed a single time. Sample: CD4+ T cells sorted from PBMCs, taken 45 days after the yellow fever booster vaccination. These receptors all come from a man aged 18 to 29 who received the YFV17D yellow fever vaccine.

This clonotype turned up a few times. J is TRBJ2-7 and V is TRBV11-2; the match to TRBD2 covers 8 bases. CDR3 size: 15 residues. After removal of 3 bases from V and 2 bases from J, the junction contained 6 bases not matched to a gene. Germline V gives CDR1 SGHAT, CDR2 FQNNGV. In DNA, the CDR3 is TGTGCCAGCAGCTTGGGGCGGGGGGCCACCTACGAGCAGTACTTC. Its translation: CASSLGRGATYEQYF.

In this sample, this clonotype turned up a few times. The chain carries TRBV5-1 and TRBJ2-6; unclear D gene. The CDR3 consists of 17 residues. CDR1 and CDR2 from the germline V gene are SGHRS and YFSETQ. V was trimmed by 0 bases and J by 1 base, leaving 11 bases between them. The CDR3 DNA reads as TGCGCCAGCAGCTTGGCCTGGGATGGGTCTGGGGCCAACGTCCTGACTTTC. Protein product: CASSLAWDGSGANVLTF.

This chain links TRBV6-1 with TRBJ2-5, with D possibly called TRBD1 or TRBD2 (5 bases each). Trimming stripped 3 bases from V and 5 bases from J, with 10 bases between. This CDR3 has 13 residues. Germline V CDR1 and CDR2: MNHNS, SASEGT. The DNA of the CDR3 is TGTGCCAGCAGTGAGACTTGGGGGGAGACCCAGTACTTC. Its translation is CASSETWGETQYF.

This clonotype was counted many times. The rearrangement uses TRBV9 and TRBJ2-1, with no clear D. The germline gives CDR1 SGDLS, CDR2 YYNGEE. The CDR3 has 14 residues. Trimming shortened V by 1 base and J by 4 bases, and 9 bases separated the two germline ends. CDR3 sequence: CASSVSREYNEQFF. For the CDR3, the DNA is TGTGCCAGCAGCGTATCCCGTGAATACAATGAGCAGTTCTTC.

This clonotype came up a few times. The V and J genes are TRBV28 and TRBJ1-2; D uncertain. CDR1 and CDR2 from the germline V gene are MDHEN and SYDVKM. CDR3 length: 13 residues. The ends were cut back, 7 bases at V and 4 bases at J, with 13 bases in the middle. CDR3 DNA sequence: TGTGCCAGCACGGGTGGGGTAATCTATGGCTACACCTTC. This encodes CASTGGVIYGYTF.

CDR3 nucleotides: TGTGCCAGCAGCCCAAGGTCCGGGGGCATGAATGAGCAGTTCTTC. It codes for CASSPRSGGMNEQFF. V is TRBV7-3 and J is TRBJ2-1, with D possibly called TRBD1 or TRBD2 (6 bases each). Germline V lookup: CDR1 SGHTA, CDR2 FQGTGA. Trimming pared 5 bases from V and 7 bases from J, leaving 18 bases between. The CDR3 extends over 15 amino acids.

The chain carries TRBV5-1 and TRBJ2-3, with D possibly being TRBD1 (5 bases). Germline-derived CDR1 and CDR2 are SGHRS and YFSETQ. V lost 0 bases and J 6 bases, leaving 14 bases between the germline ends. There are 15 residues in the CDR3. CDR3: CASSLGTPDGDTQYF. The CDR3 DNA reads as TGCGCCAGCAGCTTGGGGACACCCGATGGGGATACGCAGTATTTT.

This chain uses TRBV6-5 with TRBJ2-7, with D hard to call. The V end lost 10 bases, the J end lost 5 bases, and 15 bases lay between the germline ends. The germline CDR1 and CDR2 sequences are MNHEY and SVGAGI. This CDR3 region has 12 residues. CDR3 amino acids: CATGGRRNEQYF. The CDR3 DNA sequence: TGTGCCACGGGTGGACGGAGAAACGAGCAGTACTTC.

The chain has TRBV12-3 or TRBV12-4 and TRBJ1-1, with no clear D. V gave up 3 bases and J gave up 1 base, with 9 bases separating them. CDR3 length: 14 amino acids. CDR3 sequence reads: CASSLPPGNTEAFF. Here the CDR3 DNA reads TGTGCCAGCAGTTTGCCCCCTGGGAACACTGAAGCTTTCTTT.

The sample holds a few counts of this clonotype. This chain links TRBV11-2 with TRBJ2-7, with 9 bases lining up with TRBD2. Germline CDR1 SGHAT, CDR2 FQNNGV. This CDR3 contains 15 residues. V gave up 1 base and J gave up 2 bases; unmatched junction bases: 3. For the CDR3, the DNA is TGTGCCAGCAGCTTAGTAGCGGGGGCTACCTACGAGCAGTACTTC. It codes for CASSLVAGATYEQYF.

This chain links TRBV5-1 with TRBJ2-3; no firm D call. Trimming stripped 0 bases from V and 6 bases from J, with 8 bases between. CDR1 and CDR2 (germline): SGHRS, YFSETQ. The CDR3 is 13 amino acids. DNA of the CDR3: TGCGCCAGCAGCTTGGAGGATCGGGATACGCAGTATTTT. Protein: CASSLEDRDTQYF.

V usage is TRBV6-5 and J usage is TRBJ2-7, with D perhaps TRBD1 (6 bases). The CDR3 totals 15 residues. V was pared by 1 base and J by 6 bases, with 16 bases between. Germline CDR1 MNHEY, CDR2 SVGAGI. The CDR3 DNA follows: TGTGCCAGCAGTTACTTCTTAGGACAGTTCTCCGAGCAGTACTTC. This sequence encodes CASSYFLGQFSEQYF.

The chain carries TRBV7-9 and TRBJ2-1; D perhaps matches TRBD2 (6 bases). Germline-derived CDR1 and CDR2 are SEHNR and FQNEAQ (reference sequence). CDR3 length: 17 amino acids. Trimming took off 2 bases at V and 7 bases at J, with 21 bases between the two ends. This CDR3 is CASSLTRGLPSGNEQFF. In DNA, the CDR3 is TGTGCCAGCAGCTTAACGCGGGGTCTACCCTCTGGGAATGAGCAGTTCTTC.

This clonotype was detected only a few times. The chain is built from TRBV12-3 or TRBV12-4 and TRBJ2-7, with D possibly matching TRBD1 (5 bases). The CDR3 consists of 14 residues. V was cut by 2 bases and J by 6 bases, with 14 bases left in between. The CDR3 loop is CASSLSWTSGEQYF. The CDR3 nucleotides are TGTGCCAGCAGTTTATCTTGGACAAGTGGCGAGCAGTACTTC.

This clonotype was picked up a small number of times. The chain carries TRBV5-6 and TRBJ2-7; D might be TRBD2 (6 bases). Trimming took 3 bases from V and 6 from J, leaving 10 bases between them. Germline V gives CDR1 SGHDT, CDR2 YYEEEE. The CDR3 has 12 residues. CDR3 sequence (DNA): TGTGCCAGCAGCTGGGTCGGGGGCGAGCAGTACGTC. Translation: CASSWVGGEQYV.

The gene calls are TRBV9 and TRBJ2-3; 10 bases are a match to TRBD2. Germline CDR1 reads SGDLS; CDR2 reads YYNGEE. Losses at the gene ends were 3 bases for V and 3 bases for J; bases not matched to a gene: 7. The CDR3 length is 16 residues. DNA of the CDR3: TGTGCCAGCAGCGCCGGGGGACTAGCGTTGACAGATACGCAGTATTTT. This encodes CASSAGGLALTDTQYF. The complete variable domain, with remaining parts taken from reference TRBV9 and TRBJ2-3, reads DSGVTQTPKHLITATGQRVTLRCSPRSGDLSVYWYQQSLDQGLQFLIQYYNGEERAKGNILERFSAQQFPDLHSELNLSSLELGDSALYFCASSAGGLALTDTQYFGPGTRLTVL.

CDR3 residues: CASSFTEDTEAFF. Here the CDR3 DNA reads TGTGCCAGCAGCTTCACGGAGGACACTGAAGCTTTCTTT. This chain links TRBV6-4 with TRBJ1-1; D call uncertain. The CDR3 contains 13 residues. Germline V gene sequence: CDR1 MRHNA, CDR2 SNTAGT. Trimming shortened V by 6 bases and J by 3 bases, and 11 bases separated the two germline ends.

This sequence joins TRBV5-4 and TRBJ2-3; no reliable D call. The CDR3 is made up of 19 amino acids. The V gene's germline CDR1 is SGHNT and CDR2 YYREEE (reference sequence). Trimming left V 4 bases short and J 1 base short, with 25 bases between. The CDR3 spells CASSQLWATDSRGTDTQYF. In DNA form, the CDR3 reads TGTGCCAGCAGCCAACTGTGGGCAACCGACTCCCGTGGCACAGATACGCAGTATTTT.

This chain uses TRBV6-5 with TRBJ2-3; perhaps TRBD2 as D (7 bases). The V gene lost 4 bases and the J gene lost 3 bases, with 14 bases spanning the gap. Germline CDR1 is MNHEY and CDR2 is SVGAGI. The CDR3 spans 15 residues. The CDR3 sequence is CASSLGGVGTDTQYF. CDR3 bases: TGTGCCAGCAGTTTAGGGGGGGTCGGGACAGATACGCAGTATTTT.